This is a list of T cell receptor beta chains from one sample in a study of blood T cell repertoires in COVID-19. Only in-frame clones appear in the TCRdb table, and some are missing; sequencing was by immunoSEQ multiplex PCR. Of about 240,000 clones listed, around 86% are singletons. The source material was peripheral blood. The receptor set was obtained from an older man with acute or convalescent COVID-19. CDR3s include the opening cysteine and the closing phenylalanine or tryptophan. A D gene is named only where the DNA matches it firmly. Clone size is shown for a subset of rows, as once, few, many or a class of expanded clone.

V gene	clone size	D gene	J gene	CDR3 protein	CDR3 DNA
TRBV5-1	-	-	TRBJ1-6	CASSKEGSNSPLHF	TGCGCCAGCAGTAAGGAGGGGTCTAATTCACCCCTCCACTTT
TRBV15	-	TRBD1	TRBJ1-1	CATSRGQGTEAFF	TGTGCCACCAGCAGAGGACAGGGGACTGAAGCTTTCTTT
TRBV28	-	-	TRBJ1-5	CASSLIRGSNQPQHF	TGTGCCAGCAGTTTAATCCGGGGTAGCAATCAGCCCCAGCATTTT
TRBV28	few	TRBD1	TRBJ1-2	CASSSPDRAYGYTF	TGTGCCAGCAGTTCTCCGGACAGGGCCTATGGCTACACCTTC
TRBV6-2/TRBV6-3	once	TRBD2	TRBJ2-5	CASSPPRTGTRIQETQYF	TGTGCCAGCAGTCCCCCCCGAACCGGGACTAGAATCCAAGAGACCCAGTACTTC
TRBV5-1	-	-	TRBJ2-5	CASSWRTEETQYF	TGCGCCAGCAGCTGGCGGACAGAAGAGACCCAGTACTTC
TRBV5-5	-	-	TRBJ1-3	CASVRGDFSGNTIYF	TGTGCCAGCGTCCGGGGGGATTTCTCTGGAAACACCATATATTTT
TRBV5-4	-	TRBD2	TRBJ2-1	CASSSYFSGGDEQFF	TGTGCCAGCAGTTCATATTTTAGCGGGGGGGATGAGCAGTTCTTC
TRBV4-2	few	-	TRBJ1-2	CASSQGLVANYGYTF	TGTGCCAGCAGCCAAGGACTGGTAGCTAACTATGGCTACACCTTC
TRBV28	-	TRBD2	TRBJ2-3	CASSLLAGGPEGDTQYF	TGTGCCAGCAGTTTATTAGCGGGAGGGCCGGAGGGAGATACGCAGTATTTT
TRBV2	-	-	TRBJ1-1	CASSAAQGTNTEAFF	TGTGCCAGCAGTGCCGCACAGGGAACGAACACTGAAGCTTTCTTT
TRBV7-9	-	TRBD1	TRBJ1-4	CASSFGTGSEKLFF	TGTGCCAGCAGCTTCGGGACAGGGAGTGAAAAACTGTTTTTT
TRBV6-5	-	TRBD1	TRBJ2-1	CASRGTGALPEQFF	TGTGCCAGCAGGGGGACAGGGGCCCTCCCCGAGCAGTTCTTC
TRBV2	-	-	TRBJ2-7	CASRQGYEQYF	TGTGCCAGCAGGCAGGGCTACGAGCAGTACTTC
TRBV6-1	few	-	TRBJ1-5	CASSEGRQNQPQHF	TGTGCCAGCAGTGAAGGCCGACAAAATCAGCCCCAGCATTTT
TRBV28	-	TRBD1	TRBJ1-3	CASSSRGTGVFSGNTIYF	TGTGCCAGCAGTTCCAGGGGGACAGGGGTGTTCTCTGGAAACACCATATATTTT
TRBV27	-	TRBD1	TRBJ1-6	CASSLSDRGNSPLHF	TGTGCCAGCAGTTTATCGGACAGGGGGAATTCACCCCTCCACTTT